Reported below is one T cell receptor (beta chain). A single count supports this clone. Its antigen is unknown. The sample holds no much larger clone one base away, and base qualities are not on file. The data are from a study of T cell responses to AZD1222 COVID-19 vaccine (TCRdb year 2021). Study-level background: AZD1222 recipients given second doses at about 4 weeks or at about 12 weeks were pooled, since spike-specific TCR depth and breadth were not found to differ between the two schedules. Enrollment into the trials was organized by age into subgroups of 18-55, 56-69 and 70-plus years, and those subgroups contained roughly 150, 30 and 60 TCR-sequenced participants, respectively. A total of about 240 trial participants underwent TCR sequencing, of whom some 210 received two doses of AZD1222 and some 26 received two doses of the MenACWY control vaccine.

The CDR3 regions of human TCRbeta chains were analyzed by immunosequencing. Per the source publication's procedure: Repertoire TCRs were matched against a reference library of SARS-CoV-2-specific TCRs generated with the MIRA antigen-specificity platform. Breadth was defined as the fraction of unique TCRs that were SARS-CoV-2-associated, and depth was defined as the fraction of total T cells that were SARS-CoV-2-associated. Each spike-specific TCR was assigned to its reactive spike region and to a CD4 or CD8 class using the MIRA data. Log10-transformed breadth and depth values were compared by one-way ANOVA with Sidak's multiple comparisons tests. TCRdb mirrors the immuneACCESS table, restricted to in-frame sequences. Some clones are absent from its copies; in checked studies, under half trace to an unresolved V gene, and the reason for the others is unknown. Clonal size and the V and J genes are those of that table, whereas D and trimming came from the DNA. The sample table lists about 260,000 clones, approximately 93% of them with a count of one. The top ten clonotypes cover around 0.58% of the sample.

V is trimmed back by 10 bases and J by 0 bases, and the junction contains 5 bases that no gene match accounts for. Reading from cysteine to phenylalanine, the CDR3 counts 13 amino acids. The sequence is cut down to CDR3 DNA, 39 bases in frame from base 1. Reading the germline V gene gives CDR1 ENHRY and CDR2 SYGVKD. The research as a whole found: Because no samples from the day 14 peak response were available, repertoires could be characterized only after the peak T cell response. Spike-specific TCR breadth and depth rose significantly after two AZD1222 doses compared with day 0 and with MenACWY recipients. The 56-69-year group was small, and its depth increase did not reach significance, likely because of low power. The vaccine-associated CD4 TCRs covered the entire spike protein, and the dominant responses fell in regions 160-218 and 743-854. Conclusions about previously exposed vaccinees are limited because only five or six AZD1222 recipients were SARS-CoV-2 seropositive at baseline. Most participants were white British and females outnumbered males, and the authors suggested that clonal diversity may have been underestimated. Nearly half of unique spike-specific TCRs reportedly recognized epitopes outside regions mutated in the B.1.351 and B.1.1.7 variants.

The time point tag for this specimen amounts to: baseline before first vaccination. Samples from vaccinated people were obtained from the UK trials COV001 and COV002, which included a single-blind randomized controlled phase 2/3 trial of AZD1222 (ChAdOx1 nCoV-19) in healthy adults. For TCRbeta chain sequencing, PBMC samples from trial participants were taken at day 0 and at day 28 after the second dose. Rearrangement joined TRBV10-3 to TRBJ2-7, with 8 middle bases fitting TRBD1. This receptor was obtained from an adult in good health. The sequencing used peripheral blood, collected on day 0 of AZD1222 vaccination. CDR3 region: CATWTGSSYEQYF. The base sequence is TGTGCCACCTGGACAGGGAGCTCCTACGAGCAGTACTTC.